This TCR beta chain was documented in a study of blood T cell repertoires in COVID-19. The wider study: Some COVID-19 samples were acute and others convalescent; all came from the United States, Italy and Spain. Sources were T cells, B-cell-depleted T cells, or PBMCs; the material itself was cDNA or gDNA.

In the original processing: Amplification from reference gene primers served as the basis for estimated nucleated cell counts. TCRdb's copy holds only in-frame clones and misses some; the assay was immunoSEQ multiplex PCR. V, J and clone size derive from that table, while D and trimming were established from the DNA sequence. This sample has about 670,000 clones, with 75% to 90% found just once. This clonotype was sampled from a woman aged 18-30 years with acute or convalescent COVID-19. Sample: peripheral blood.

As DNA, the CDR3 is TGTGCCAGCAGCTTAATTTCGGGGGGGAACACTGAAGCTTTCTTT. Translated: CASSLISGGNTEAFF. This chain uses TRBV7-2 with TRBJ1-1, with D possibly being TRBD1 (5 bases). Deletions cut 2 bases from V and 1 base from J, with 11 bases between. The CDR3 is 15 residues long. CDR1 is SGHTA, CDR2 FQGNSA, per germline. The whole variable domain, remainder taken from reference TRBV7-2 and TRBJ1-1, is GAGVSQSPSNKVTEKGKDVELRCDPISGHTALYWYRQSLGQGLEFLIYFQGNSAPDKSGLPSDRFSAERTGGSVSTLTIQRTQQEDSAVYLCASSLISGGNTEAFFGQGTRLTVV.